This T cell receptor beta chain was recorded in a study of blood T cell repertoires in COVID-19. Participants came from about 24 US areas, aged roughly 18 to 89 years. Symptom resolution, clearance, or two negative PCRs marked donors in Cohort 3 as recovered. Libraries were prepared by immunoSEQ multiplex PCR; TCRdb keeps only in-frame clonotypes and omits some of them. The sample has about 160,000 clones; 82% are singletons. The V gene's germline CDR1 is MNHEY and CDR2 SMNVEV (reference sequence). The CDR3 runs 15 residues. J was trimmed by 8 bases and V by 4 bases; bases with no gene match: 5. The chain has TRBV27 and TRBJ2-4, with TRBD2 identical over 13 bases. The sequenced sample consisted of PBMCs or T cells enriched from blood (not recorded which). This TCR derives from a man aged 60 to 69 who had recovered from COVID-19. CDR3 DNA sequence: TGTGCCAGCAGTTCCGGGACTAGCGGGAAAGACATTCAGTACTTC. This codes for CASSSGTSGKDIQYF.